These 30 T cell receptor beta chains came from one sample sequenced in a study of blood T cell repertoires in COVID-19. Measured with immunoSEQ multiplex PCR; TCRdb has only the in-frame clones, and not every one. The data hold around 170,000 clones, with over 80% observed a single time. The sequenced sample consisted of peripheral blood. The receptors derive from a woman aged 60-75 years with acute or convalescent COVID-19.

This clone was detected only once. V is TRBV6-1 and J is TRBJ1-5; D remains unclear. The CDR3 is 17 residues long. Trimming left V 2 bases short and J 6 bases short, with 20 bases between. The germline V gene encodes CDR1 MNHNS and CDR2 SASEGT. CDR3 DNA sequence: TGTGCCAGCAGTGAAAGGCCCATAGAAGAGCGTCGTCAGCCCCAGCATTTT. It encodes CASSERPIEERRQPQHF.

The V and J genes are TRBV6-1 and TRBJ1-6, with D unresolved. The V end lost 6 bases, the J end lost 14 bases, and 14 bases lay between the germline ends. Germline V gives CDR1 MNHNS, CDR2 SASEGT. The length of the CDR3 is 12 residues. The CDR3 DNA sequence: TGTGCCAGCAGGAGCAGGTCCATGGCCCTCCACTTT. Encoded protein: CASRSRSMALHF.

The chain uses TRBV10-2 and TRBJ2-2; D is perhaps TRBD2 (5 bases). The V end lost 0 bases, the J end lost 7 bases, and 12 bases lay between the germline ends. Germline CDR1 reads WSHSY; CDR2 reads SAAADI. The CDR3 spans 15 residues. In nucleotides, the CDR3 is TGCGCCAGCAGTGAGTCAACGGGGTACGACGGGGAGCTGTTTTTT. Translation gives CASSESTGYDGELFF.

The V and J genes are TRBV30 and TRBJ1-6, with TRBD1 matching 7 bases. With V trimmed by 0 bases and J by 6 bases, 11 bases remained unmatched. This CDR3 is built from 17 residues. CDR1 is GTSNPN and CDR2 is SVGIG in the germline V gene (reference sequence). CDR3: CAWSVLEGAGANSPLHF. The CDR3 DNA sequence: TGTGCCTGGAGTGTGTTAGAGGGGGCCGGGGCTAATTCACCCCTCCACTTT.

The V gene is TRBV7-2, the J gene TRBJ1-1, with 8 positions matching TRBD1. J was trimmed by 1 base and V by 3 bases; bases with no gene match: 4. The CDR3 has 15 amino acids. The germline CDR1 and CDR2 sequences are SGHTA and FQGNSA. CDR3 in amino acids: CASSFTGGGNTEAFF. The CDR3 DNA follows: TGTGCCAGCAGCTTTACAGGGGGTGGGAACACTGAAGCTTTCTTT.

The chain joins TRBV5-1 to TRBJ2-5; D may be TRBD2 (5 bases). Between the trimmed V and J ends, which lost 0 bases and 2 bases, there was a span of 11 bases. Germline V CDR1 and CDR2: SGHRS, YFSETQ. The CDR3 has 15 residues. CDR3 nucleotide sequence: TGCGCCAGCAGCTTGGACAGAGGGCAGCAAGAGACCCAGTACTTC. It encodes CASSLDRGQQETQYF.

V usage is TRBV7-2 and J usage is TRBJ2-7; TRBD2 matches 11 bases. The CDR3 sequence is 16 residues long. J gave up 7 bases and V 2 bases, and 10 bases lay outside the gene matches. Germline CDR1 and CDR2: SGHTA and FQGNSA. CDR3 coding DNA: TGTGCCAGCAGCTTACTGCCTAGCGGGGGGTCCGGTGAGCAGTACTTC. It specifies CASSLLPSGGSGEQYF. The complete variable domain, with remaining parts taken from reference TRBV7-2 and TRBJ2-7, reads GAGVSQSPSNKVTEKGKDVELRCDPISGHTALYWYRQSLGQGLEFLIYFQGNSAPDKSGLPSDRFSAERTGGSVSTLTIQRTQQEDSAVYLCASSLLPSGGSGEQYFGPGTRLTVT.

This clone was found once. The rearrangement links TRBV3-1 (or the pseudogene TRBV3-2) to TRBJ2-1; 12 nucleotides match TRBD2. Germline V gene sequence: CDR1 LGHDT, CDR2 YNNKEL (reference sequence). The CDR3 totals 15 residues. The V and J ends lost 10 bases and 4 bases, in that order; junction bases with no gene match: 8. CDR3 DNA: TGTGCCATAGGAGGGCTAGCGGGGGGGTACAATGAGCAGTTCTTC. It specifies CAIGGLAGGYNEQFF.

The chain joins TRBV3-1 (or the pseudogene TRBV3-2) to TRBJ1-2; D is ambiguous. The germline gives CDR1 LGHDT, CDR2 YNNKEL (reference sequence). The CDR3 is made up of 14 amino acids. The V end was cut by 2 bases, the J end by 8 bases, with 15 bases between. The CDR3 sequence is CASSQSPGKGGYTF. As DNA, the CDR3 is TGTGCCAGCAGCCAAAGTCCCGGGAAGGGCGGCTACACCTTC.

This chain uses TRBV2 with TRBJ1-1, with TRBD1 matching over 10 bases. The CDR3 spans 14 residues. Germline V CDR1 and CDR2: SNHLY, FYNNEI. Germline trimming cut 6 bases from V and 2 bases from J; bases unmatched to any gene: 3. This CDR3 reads CASRWTGGNTEAFF. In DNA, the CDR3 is TGTGCCAGCAGGTGGACAGGGGGAAACACTGAAGCTTTCTTT.

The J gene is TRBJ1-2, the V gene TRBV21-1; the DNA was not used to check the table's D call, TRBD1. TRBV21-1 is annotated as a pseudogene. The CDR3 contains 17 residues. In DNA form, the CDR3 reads TGTGCCAGCAGCAAAGAGGGCCGGACTGGGACAGGGTGGGGCTACACCTTC. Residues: CASSKEGRTGTGWGYTF.

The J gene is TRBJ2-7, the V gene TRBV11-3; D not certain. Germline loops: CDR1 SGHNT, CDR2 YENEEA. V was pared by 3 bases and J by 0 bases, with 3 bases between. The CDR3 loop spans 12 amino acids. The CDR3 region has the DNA TGTGCCAGCAGCTTCAACTCCTACGAGCAGTACTTC. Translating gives CASSFNSYEQYF.

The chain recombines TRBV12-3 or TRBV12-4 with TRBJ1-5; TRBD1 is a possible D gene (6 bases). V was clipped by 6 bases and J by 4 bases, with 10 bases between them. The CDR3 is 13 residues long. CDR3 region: CASRDTGNQPQHF. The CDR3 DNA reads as TGTGCCAGCAGGGACACAGGGAATCAGCCCCAGCATTTT.

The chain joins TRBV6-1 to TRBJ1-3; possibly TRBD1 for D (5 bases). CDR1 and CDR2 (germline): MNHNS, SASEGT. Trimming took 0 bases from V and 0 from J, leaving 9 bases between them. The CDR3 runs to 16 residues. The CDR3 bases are TGTGCCAGCAGTGAAGCGCGGGGGGACTCTGGAAACACCATATATTTT. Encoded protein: CASSEARGDSGNTIYF.

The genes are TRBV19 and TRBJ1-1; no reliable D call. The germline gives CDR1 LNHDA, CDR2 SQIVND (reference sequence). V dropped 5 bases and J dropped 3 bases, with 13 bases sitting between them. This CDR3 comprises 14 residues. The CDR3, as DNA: TGTGCCAGTAGTGTCACCGGGAGACACACTGAAGCTTTCTTT. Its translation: CASSVTGRHTEAFF.

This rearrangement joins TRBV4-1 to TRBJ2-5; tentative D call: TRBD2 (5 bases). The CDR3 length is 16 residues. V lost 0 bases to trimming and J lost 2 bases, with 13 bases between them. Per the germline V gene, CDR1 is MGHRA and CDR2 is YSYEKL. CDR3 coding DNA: TGCGCCAGCAGCCAAGATACCTCGGGATTTCAAGAGACCCAGTACTTC. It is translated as CASSQDTSGFQETQYF.

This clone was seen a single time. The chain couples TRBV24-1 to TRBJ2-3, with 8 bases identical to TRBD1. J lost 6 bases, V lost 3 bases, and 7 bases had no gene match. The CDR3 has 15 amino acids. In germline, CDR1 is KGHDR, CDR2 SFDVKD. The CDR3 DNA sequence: TGTGCCACCAGTGATCCTGGACAGGGTTCGGATACGCAGTATTTT. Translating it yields CATSDPGQGSDTQYF.

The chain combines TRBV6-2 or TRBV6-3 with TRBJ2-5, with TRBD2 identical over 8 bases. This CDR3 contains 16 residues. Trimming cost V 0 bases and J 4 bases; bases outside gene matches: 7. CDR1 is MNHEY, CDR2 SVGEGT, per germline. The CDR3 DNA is TGTGCCAGCAGTTACTCCTTGGGCGGGGGGATAGAGACCCAGTACTTC. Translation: CASSYSLGGGIETQYF.

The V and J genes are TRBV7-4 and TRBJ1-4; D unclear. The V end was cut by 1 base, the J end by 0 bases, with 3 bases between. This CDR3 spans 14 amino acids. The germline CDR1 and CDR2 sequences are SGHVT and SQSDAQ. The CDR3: CASSLGPTNEKLFF. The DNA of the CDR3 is TGTGCCAGCAGCTTAGGGCCAACTAATGAAAAACTGTTTTTT.

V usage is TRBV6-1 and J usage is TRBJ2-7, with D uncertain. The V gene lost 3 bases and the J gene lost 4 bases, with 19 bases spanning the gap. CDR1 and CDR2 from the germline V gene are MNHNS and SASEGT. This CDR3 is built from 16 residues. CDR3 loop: CASSDPSRSSGYEQYF. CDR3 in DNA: TGTGCCAGCAGTGACCCTTCACGTAGTTCAGGTTACGAGCAGTACTTC.

CDR3 sequence: CASSQWRMNMNTEAFF. For the CDR3, the DNA is TGTGCCAGCAGCCAATGGCGGATGAACATGAACACTGAAGCTTTCTTT. The rearrangement links TRBV3-1 (or the pseudogene TRBV3-2) to TRBJ1-1; D unresolved. Germline V gene sequence: CDR1 LGHDT, CDR2 YNNKEL (reference sequence). V was pared by 2 bases and J by 0 bases, with 13 bases between. The CDR3 totals 16 residues.

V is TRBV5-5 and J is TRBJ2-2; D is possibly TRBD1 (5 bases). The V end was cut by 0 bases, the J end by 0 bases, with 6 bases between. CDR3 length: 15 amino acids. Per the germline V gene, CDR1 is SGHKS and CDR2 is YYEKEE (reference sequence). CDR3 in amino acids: CASSLGTSNTGELFF. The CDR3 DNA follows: TGTGCCAGCAGCTTGGGGACATCGAACACCGGGGAGCTGTTTTTT. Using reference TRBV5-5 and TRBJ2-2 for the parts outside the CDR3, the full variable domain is DAGVTQSPTHLIKTRGQQVTLRCSPISGHKSVSWYQQVLGQGPQFIFQYYEKEERGRGNFPDRFSARQFPNYSSELNVNALLLGDSALYLCASSLGTSNTGELFFGEGSRLTVL.

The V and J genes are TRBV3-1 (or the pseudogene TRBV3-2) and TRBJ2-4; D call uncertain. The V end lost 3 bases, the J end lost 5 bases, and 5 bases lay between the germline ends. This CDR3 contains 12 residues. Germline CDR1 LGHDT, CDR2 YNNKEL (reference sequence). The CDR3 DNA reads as TGTGCCAGCAGCCAGGCCGAAAACATTCAGTACTTC. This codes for CASSQAENIQYF.

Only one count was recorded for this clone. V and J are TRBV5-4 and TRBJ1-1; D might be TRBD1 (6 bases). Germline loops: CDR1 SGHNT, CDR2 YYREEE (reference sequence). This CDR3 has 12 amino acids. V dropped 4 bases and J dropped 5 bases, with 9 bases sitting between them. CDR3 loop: CASSRTVTEAFF. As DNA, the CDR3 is TGTGCCAGCAGCCGGACAGTTACTGAAGCTTTCTTT.

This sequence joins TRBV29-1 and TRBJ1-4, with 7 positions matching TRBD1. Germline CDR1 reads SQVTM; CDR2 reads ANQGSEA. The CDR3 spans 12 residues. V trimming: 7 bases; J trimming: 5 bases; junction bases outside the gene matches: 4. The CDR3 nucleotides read TGCAGCGCCATGACAGGGAATGAAAAACTGTTTTTT. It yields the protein CSAMTGNEKLFF.

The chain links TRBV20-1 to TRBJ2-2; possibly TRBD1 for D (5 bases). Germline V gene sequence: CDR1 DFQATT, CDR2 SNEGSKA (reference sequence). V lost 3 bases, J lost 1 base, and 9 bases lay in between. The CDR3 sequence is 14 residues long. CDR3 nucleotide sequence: TGCAGTGCTAGTCGGCAGGGGAACACCGGGGAGCTGTTTTTT. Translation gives CSASRQGNTGELFF.

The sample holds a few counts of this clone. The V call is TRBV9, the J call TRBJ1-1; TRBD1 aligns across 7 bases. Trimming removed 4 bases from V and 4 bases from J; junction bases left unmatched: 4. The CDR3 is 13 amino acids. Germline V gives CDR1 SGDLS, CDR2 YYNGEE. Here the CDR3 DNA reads TGTGCCAGCAGCCGGGAGGGGGCCACTGAAGCTTTCTTT. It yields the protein CASSREGATEAFF.

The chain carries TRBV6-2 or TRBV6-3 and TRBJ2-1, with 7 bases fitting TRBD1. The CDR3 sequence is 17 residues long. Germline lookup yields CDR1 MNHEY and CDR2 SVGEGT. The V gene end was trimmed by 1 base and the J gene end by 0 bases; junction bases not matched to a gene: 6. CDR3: CASSYWDSLSSYNEQFF. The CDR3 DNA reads TGTGCCAGCAGTTACTGGGACAGCTTGAGCTCCTACAATGAGCAGTTCTTC.

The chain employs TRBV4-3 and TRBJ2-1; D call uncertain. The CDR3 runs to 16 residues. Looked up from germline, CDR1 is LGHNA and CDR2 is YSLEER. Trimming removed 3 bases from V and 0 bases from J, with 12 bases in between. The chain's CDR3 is CASSQSKESSYNEQFF. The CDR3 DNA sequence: TGCGCCAGCAGCCAGTCCAAAGAGAGCTCCTACAATGAGCAGTTCTTC.

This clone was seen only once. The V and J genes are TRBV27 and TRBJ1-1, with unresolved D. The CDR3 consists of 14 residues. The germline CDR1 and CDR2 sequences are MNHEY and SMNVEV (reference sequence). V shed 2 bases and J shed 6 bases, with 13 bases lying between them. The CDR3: CASSLLGGESEAFF. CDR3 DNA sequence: TGTGCCAGCAGTTTACTGGGTGGGGAGTCTGAAGCTTTCTTT.